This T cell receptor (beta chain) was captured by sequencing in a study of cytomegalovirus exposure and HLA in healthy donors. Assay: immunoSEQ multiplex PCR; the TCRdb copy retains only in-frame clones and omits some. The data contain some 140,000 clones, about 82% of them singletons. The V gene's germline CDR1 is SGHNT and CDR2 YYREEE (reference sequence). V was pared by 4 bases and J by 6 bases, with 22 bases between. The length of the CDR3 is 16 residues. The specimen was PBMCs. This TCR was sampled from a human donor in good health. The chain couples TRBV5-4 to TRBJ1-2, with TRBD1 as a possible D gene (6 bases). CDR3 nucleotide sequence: TGTGCCAGCAGCCCCGCCAATAAAGGACAGTTCCATGGCTACACCTTC. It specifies CASSPANKGQFHGYTF.